This T cell receptor (beta chain) was identified during a study of T-cell reconstitution after alpha-beta-depleted transplantation in children. Findings of the study overall: Some patients owed their high day-60 TCRbeta diversity to surviving recipient T cells and thymic progenitors. Among T cells one year after transplant, newly produced cells accounted for most counts and diversity. At around two months after transplant, the alpha-beta T cells were reportedly derived from several hundred expanded clones that came from non-depleted graft cells.

Trimming left V 7 bases short and J 1 base short, with 11 bases between. The CDR3 contains 14 residues. Many counts were recorded for this clonotype. Its matching antigen is unknown. During its preparation, the TCRbeta library received unique molecular identifiers. TCRdb passed the PCR reads through MiXCR, listing each CDR3 protein once. The sample has about 170,000 distinct CDR3 sequences, approximately 10% seen once. The sequencing here drew on PBMCs, taken before TCRalphabeta/CD19-depleted stem cell transplant. The sequence was collected from a boy aged 2 to 9 with acute myeloid leukemia, due to receive a stem cell transplant. The chain employs TRBV12-3 or TRBV12-4 and TRBJ1-5; D call uncertain. The DNA of the CDR3 is TGTGCCAGCACCTTGGGCGGGAGCAATCAGCCCCAGCATTTT. This codes for CASTLGGSNQPQHF.